Listed below are T cell receptor beta chains from one sample, sequenced in a study of post-analysis software for immune sequencing data. One entry per CDR3 protein results from TCRdb running MiXCR on the PCR reads. The sample records 650,000 to 850,000 distinct CDR3 sequences, about half being singletons. Sample: blood. These receptors were taken from a girl between 10 and 17 years old with multiple sclerosis. The CDR3 runs from the conserved cysteine through the conserved F or W.

v_gene: TRBV7-9
CDR3aa: CASSRAADTQYF

v_gene: TRBV6-5
CDR3aa: CASSYNLDYGYTF

v_gene: TRBV14
CDR3aa: CASSQAVAGATDTQYF

v_gene: TRBV9
CDR3aa: CASSSGTSGSSADTQYF

v_gene: TRBV4-1
CDR3aa: CASSQEGTARAYGYTF

v_gene: TRBV11-2
CDR3aa: CASSLRLAGKSSYNEQFF

v_gene: TRBV5-1
CDR3aa: CASSRTQSDGGELFF

v_gene: TRBV12-3/TRBV12-4
CDR3aa: CASRPLAGEKLFF

v_gene: TRBV7-2
CDR3aa: CASSLDVAGYGQYF

v_gene: TRBV12-3/TRBV12-4
CDR3aa: CASGQASGANVLTF

v_gene: TRBV20-1
CDR3aa: CSARDLDRSTDTQYF

v_gene: TRBV24-1
CDR3aa: CATSETSPRADTQYF

v_gene: TRBV28
CDR3aa: CASSRLLVGTYEQYF

v_gene: TRBV7-8
CDR3aa: CASSLFGGPRANEQFF

v_gene: TRBV7-6
CDR3aa: CASSLAPLGDRGYTF

v_gene: TRBV7-9
CDR3aa: CASSPWGLGSYEQYF

v_gene: TRBV9
CDR3aa: CASSVGGTRGGYEQYF

v_gene: TRBV20-1
CDR3aa: CSAREPLYNEQFF

v_gene: TRBV12-3/TRBV12-4
CDR3aa: CASHRQENYGYTF

v_gene: TRBV2
CDR3aa: CASSERGAGHQPQHF

v_gene: TRBV4-2
CDR3aa: CASSHSGGGNEQFF

v_gene: TRBV20-1
CDR3aa: CSATGVWDEQFF

v_gene: TRBV10-3
CDR3aa: CATAPTGDTDTQYF

v_gene: TRBV29-1
CDR3aa: CSVGVGGNEQYF

v_gene: TRBV3-1
CDR3aa: CASRPLTGGSNEQFF

v_gene: TRBV12-3/TRBV12-4
CDR3aa: CASRLTGAPSQPQHF

v_gene: TRBV7-8
CDR3aa: CVSSLARTSATYEQYF

v_gene: TRBV19
CDR3aa: CASSIMTSGGSAQFF

v_gene: TRBV12-3/TRBV12-4
CDR3aa: CASSYGLAGGIEQFF